The subject of this entry is one T cell receptor beta chain. The data originate from a study of T cell responses to AZD1222 COVID-19 vaccine. The CDR3 spans 17 residues. In germline, CDR1 is SGHTA, CDR2 FQGTGA. Trimming took 4 bases from V and 4 from J; bases not matched to a gene: 9. Sequenced by immunoSEQ multiplex PCR; TCRdb stores in-frame clones only, minus some. The sample carries roughly 140,000 clones, about 92% recorded once. The chain couples TRBV7-3 to TRBJ2-3; 12 nucleotides agree with TRBD2. The source of this sequence is an adult who had recovered from COVID-19. Source: peripheral blood, taken after recovery from COVID-19. CDR3 DNA: TGTGCCAGCAGCTCTATTCCGGGACTAGCGGGCCCAGATACGCAGTATTTT. Residues: CASSSIPGLAGPDTQYF.